This TCR beta chain was captured in a study of blood T cells in healthy people across ages. Sample-barcoded 5' priming and a J-beta primer mix drove a second PCR of about 7 to 11 cycles. Each cDNA was tagged by a template-switch adaptor containing 12 random nucleotides. Each CDR3 protein is one row after TCRdb ran MiXCR on the 5' RACE reads. This table has over 600,000 distinct CDR3 sequences, 56% appearing once. V lost 4 bases to trimming and J lost 2 bases, with 11 bases between them. Looked up from germline, CDR1 is SGHKS and CDR2 is YYEKEE (reference sequence). The CDR3 has 14 residues. This chain joins TRBV5-5 and TRBJ2-3; D gene uncertain. The source is a middle-aged man in good health. The material sequenced was blood. CDR3 nucleotides: TGTGCCAGCAGCATTGGGTCATCCACAGATACGCAGTATTTT. It encodes CASSIGSSTDTQYF.